These 13 T cell receptor beta chains were sequenced from one sample in a study of blood T cell repertoires in COVID-19. Profiled with immunoSEQ multiplex PCR; TCRdb holds only in-frame clones, not every one. The sample records just under 250,000 clones, about 89% being singletons. The sample consisted of PBMCs or T cells enriched from blood (not recorded which). Every receptor here comes from a woman in her thirties who had recovered from COVID-19.

The chain combines TRBV15 with TRBJ1-1, with 7 bases that match TRBD1. After removal of 0 bases from V and 10 bases from J, the junction contained 8 bases not matched to a gene. The CDR3 spans 14 residues. Germline CDR1 is LNHNV and CDR2 is YYDKDF (reference sequence). CDR3 loop: CATSRDRGGAGAFF. DNA of the CDR3: TGTGCCACCAGCAGAGATCGAGGGGGCGCAGGAGCTTTCTTT. Together with reference TRBV15 and TRBJ1-1, the CDR3 gives the full variable domain: DAMVIQNPRYQVTQFGKPVTLSCSQTLNHNVMYWYQQKSSQAPKLLFHYYDKDFNNEADTPDNFQSRRPNTSFCFLDIRSPGLGDTAMYLCATSRDRGGAGAFFGQGTRLTVV.

The genes are TRBV27 and TRBJ2-5, with D perhaps matching TRBD2 (5 bases). CDR1 is MNHEY and CDR2 is SMNVEV in the germline V gene (reference sequence). The V end lost 0 bases, the J end lost 5 bases, and 13 bases lay between the germline ends. The CDR3 spans 15 residues. This CDR3 is CASSLSWEPTETQYF. CDR3 coding DNA: TGTGCCAGCAGTTTATCCTGGGAGCCGACCGAGACCCAGTACTTC.

The chain links TRBV27 to TRBJ2-1, with D hard to call. The V and J ends lost 5 bases and 9 bases respectively, with 17 bases between them. The CDR3 has 14 residues. In germline, CDR1 is MNHEY, CDR2 SMNVEV (reference sequence). CDR3 bases: TGTGCCAGCAGTATTGACGGTCGGGTCGGTGAGCAGTTCTTC. This codes for CASSIDGRVGEQFF.

This clone was recorded once. The chain couples TRBV28 to TRBJ1-1; the match to TRBD1 covers 9 bases. The V and J ends lost 6 bases and 4 bases, in that order; junction bases with no gene match: 9. CDR1 is MDHEN, CDR2 SYDVKM, per germline. The CDR3 extends over 15 amino acids. The CDR3 DNA follows: TGTGCCAGCAGCCCAACGACAGGGGGTTTCACTGAAGCTTTCTTT. It translates to CASSPTTGGFTEAFF.

V usage is TRBV7-2 and J usage is TRBJ2-7; 11 nucleotides match TRBD2. V shed 1 base, J shed 6 bases, and the junction held 11 bases outside the gene matches. There are 17 residues in the CDR3. Germline V CDR1 and CDR2: SGHTA, FQGNSA. The CDR3 region has the DNA TGTGCCAGCAGCTTAGGACTAGCGGGACCTAGTGGTGTCGAGCAGTACTTC. Encoded protein: CASSLGLAGPSGVEQYF.

This clone was seen more than once but under ten times. V gene TRBV7-2 combines with J gene TRBJ2-7; a possible D gene is TRBD2 (6 bases). The CDR3 length is 14 residues. CDR1 and CDR2 (germline): SGHTA, FQGNSA. V was trimmed by 5 bases and J by 3 bases, leaving 14 bases between them. Here the CDR3 reads CASSLGGRSYEQYF. DNA for the CDR3: TGTGCCAGCAGCCTGGGTGGGAGGAGCTACGAGCAGTACTTC.

This clone was counted once. The chain uses TRBV3-1 (or the pseudogene TRBV3-2) and TRBJ1-6, with D unclear. CDR1 and CDR2 from the germline V gene are LGHDT and YNNKEL (reference sequence). The CDR3 is 13 amino acids. The V end lost 2 bases, the J end lost 5 bases, and 4 bases lay between the germline ends. In nucleotides, the CDR3 is TGTGCCAGCAGCCAACCAGATAATTCACCCCTCCACTTT. Amino acids: CASSQPDNSPLHF.

The rearrangement links TRBV4-2 to TRBJ1-4; D uncertain. This CDR3 has 13 amino acids. Germline assignment: CDR1 LGHNA and CDR2 YNFKEQ. V was cut by 1 base and J by 8 bases, with 8 bases left in between. CDR3 region: CASSQVMREKLFF. CDR3 DNA sequence: TGTGCCAGCAGCCAAGTCATGAGGGAAAAACTGTTTTTT.

The chain employs TRBV6-5 and TRBJ1-2, with a tentative D call TRBD1 (5 bases). CDR3 length: 14 amino acids. The V end lost 6 bases, the J end lost 8 bases, and 19 bases lay between the germline ends. CDR1 and CDR2 from the germline V gene are MNHEY and SVGAGI. CDR3 sequence reads: CASSQNGGVGGYTF. CDR3 DNA sequence: TGTGCCAGCAGCCAAAACGGGGGGGTAGGAGGCTACACCTTC.

The chain is built from TRBV4-2 and TRBJ2-2, with D perhaps TRBD2 (5 bases). The CDR3 is 15 residues long. V was trimmed by 4 bases and J by 0 bases, leaving 9 bases between them. The V gene's germline CDR1 is LGHNA and CDR2 YNFKEQ. CDR3 in amino acids: CASSPSLANTGELFF. In nucleotides, the CDR3 is TGTGCCAGCAGCCCGTCACTAGCGAACACCGGGGAGCTGTTTTTT.

This chain uses TRBV20-1 with TRBJ2-1; 10 bases align to TRBD2. Germline V gene lookup returns CDR1 DFQATT and CDR2 SNEGSKA (reference sequence). The V and J ends lost 3 bases and 13 bases, in that order; junction bases with no gene match: 18. The CDR3 has 16 amino acids. The CDR3 nucleotides read TGCAGTGCTAGTTTAGCGGGAGGCACCCGCCGGCCGACTCAGTTCTTC. Translation gives CSASLAGGTRRPTQFF.

The rearrangement links TRBV7-2 to TRBJ2-5; no definite D call. Germline V gene sequence: CDR1 SGHTA, CDR2 FQGNSA. Trimming left V 3 bases short and J 1 base short, with 9 bases between. CDR3 length equals 14 residues. CDR3: CASSFGLIQETQYF. The CDR3 DNA reads TGTGCCAGCAGCTTTGGCCTGATCCAAGAGACCCAGTACTTC.

V is TRBV27 and J is TRBJ2-1; D is unresolved. In germline, CDR1 is MNHEY, CDR2 SMNVEV (reference sequence). Trimming shortened V by 2 bases and J by 0 bases, and 8 bases separated the two germline ends. This CDR3 has 15 amino acids. CDR3 in amino acids: CASSLSASSYNEQFF. Here the CDR3 DNA reads TGTGCCAGCAGTTTAAGCGCCAGCTCCTACAATGAGCAGTTCTTC.